This T cell receptor beta chain was identified in a study of CD8+ T cells in alopecia areata. Across the study: Twice a day, 5 to 10 mg of oral tofacitinib was administered to treated patients. General study findings and limits: Lesional scalp, especially alopecia totalis/universalis, showed higher clonality than normal scalp.

RNA, once extracted, was reverse transcribed into cDNA for use as the sequencing template. The method was immunoSEQ multiplex PCR; TCRdb's version includes in-frame clones alone and lacks a portion of them. Of about 70,000 clones in the sample, approximately 28% were seen once. Sample treatment: oral pan-JAK inhibitor, 5-10 mg twice daily. Concerning this clone: The antigen is not known.

The CDR3 is 16 residues long. J gave up 7 bases and V 1 base, and 8 bases lay outside the gene matches. In germline, CDR1 is LNHNV, CDR2 YYDKDF (reference sequence). V usage is TRBV15 and J usage is TRBJ2-2; TRBD2 aligns across 8 bases. This clonotype was obtained from a human donor with alopecia areata. The source was CD8+ T cells sorted from blood, collected at week 4, from a patient treated with tofacitinib. The CDR3, as DNA: TGTGCCACCAGCAGAGGAAGCGGGAGATCTCACGGGGAGCTGTTTTTT. Protein sequence: CATSRGSGRSHGELFF.